A selection of T cell receptor beta chains follows, all from one sample in a study of siplizumab effects on memory and regulatory T cells. Some clones are missing from TCRdb's copy, which holds only in-frame ones; the method was immunoSEQ multiplex PCR. Here the sample spans 100,000 or so clones, 80% to 95% being singletons. The sample taken for sequencing was non-Treg CD4+ T cells sorted from blood. These receptors all stem from a human donor in good health. Both conserved end residues are part of each CDR3. Each record gives: clone size, D gene, V gene, J gene, CDR3 protein, CDR3 DNA. The D gene is left open where the match is weak. Size is omitted from some rows. Given values are once, few, many or a class for expanded clones.

size: .; D: .; V: TRBV30; J: TRBJ2-3; CDR3: CAWSVMGTDTQYF; DNA: TGTGCCTGGAGTGTAATGGGGACAGATACGCAGTATTTT
size: .; D: .; V: TRBV7-9; J: TRBJ2-7; CDR3: CASSLHGVAEQYF; DNA: TGTGCCAGCAGCTTACATGGGGTCGCCGAGCAGTACTTC
size: .; D: .; V: TRBV30; J: TRBJ2-7; CDR3: CAWTGNYEQYF; DNA: TGTGCCTGGACGGGGAACTACGAGCAGTACTTC
size: .; D: .; V: TRBV6-1; J: TRBJ1-1; CDR3: CASNSRNTEAFF; DNA: TGTGCCAGCAACTCAAGGAACACTGAAGCTTTCTTT
size: .; D: .; V: TRBV7-2; J: TRBJ1-5; CDR3: CASSFGPWGSSNQPQHF; DNA: TGTGCCAGCAGCTTCGGTCCTTGGGGGTCTTCTAATCAGCCCCAGCATTTT
size: .; D: .; V: TRBV7-9; J: TRBJ1-1; CDR3: CASRAPPTESNTEAFF; DNA: TGTGCCAGCAGAGCTCCCCCGACGGAATCCAACACTGAAGCTTTCTTT
size: .; D: .; V: TRBV21-1; J: TRBJ1-2; CDR3: CASTRRSVANYGYTF; DNA: TGTGCCAGCACCAGACGGTCGGTAGCTAACTATGGCTACACCTTC
size: .; D: TRBD1; V: TRBV2; J: TRBJ2-4; CDR3: CASSWDRVGNIQYF; DNA: TGTGCCAGCAGTTGGGACAGGGTGGGGAACATTCAGTACTTC
size: .; D: .; V: TRBV5-4; J: TRBJ2-5; CDR3: CASSLPGAGQETQYF; DNA: TGTGCCAGCAGCTTACCAGGAGCGGGTCAAGAGACCCAGTACTTC
size: once; D: .; V: TRBV10-2; J: TRBJ1-1; CDR3: CACLGGAVAEAFF; DNA: TGCGCCTGTCTGGGGGGGGCGGTCGCTGAAGCCTTCTTT
size: .; D: .; V: TRBV6-1; J: TRBJ1-6; CDR3: CASRSGNSPLHF; DNA: TGTGCCAGCCGCTCAGGGAATTCACCCCTCCACTTT
size: .; D: .; V: TRBV7-9; J: TRBJ2-5; CDR3: CASGFGAGRQETQYF; DNA: TGTGCCAGCGGCTTTGGGGCGGGGCGCCAAGAGACCCAGTACTTC
size: .; D: .; V: TRBV6-1; J: TRBJ2-7; CDR3: CASRGPTDSYEQYF; DNA: TGTGCCAGCAGGGGTCCCACAGACTCCTACGAGCAGTACTTC
size: .; D: TRBD1; V: TRBV12-5; J: TRBJ2-5; CDR3: CASGLAGQGRETQYF; DNA: TGTGCTAGTGGTTTGGCGGGACAGGGAAGGGAGACCCAGTACTTC
size: .; D: .; V: TRBV7-8; J: TRBJ2-7; CDR3: CASSLVGAVPTYEQYF; DNA: TGTGCCAGCAGCTTAGTCGGTGCGGTCCCCACCTACGAGCAGTACTTC
size: .; D: TRBD1; V: TRBV10-3; J: TRBJ1-4; CDR3: CAISESTGRDEKLFF; DNA: TGTGCCATCAGTGAGTCGACAGGGAGGGACGAAAAACTGTTTTTT
size: .; D: .; V: TRBV5-8; J: TRBJ1-6; CDR3: CASRSRGSSYNSPLHF; DNA: TGTGCCAGCAGGTCACGGGGGAGCTCCTATAATTCACCCCTCCACTTT
size: .; D: TRBD1; V: TRBV19; J: TRBJ1-1; CDR3: CASSMQPGGTEAFF; DNA: TGTGCCAGTAGTATGCAGCCAGGGGGCACTGAAGCTTTCTTT
size: .; D: TRBD2; V: TRBV15; J: TRBJ2-3; CDR3: CATSRPGTSGVFHTDTQYF; DNA: TGTGCCACCAGCCGGCCCGGGACTAGCGGGGTTTTTCACACAGATACGCAGTATTTT
size: .; D: .; V: TRBV7-3; J: TRBJ1-2; CDR3: CASSLEVPPPGNRSGYTF; DNA: TGTGCCAGCAGCTTAGAGGTGCCCCCCCCTGGGAACCGGTCTGGCTACACCTTC
size: .; D: .; V: TRBV10-3; J: TRBJ2-3; CDR3: CASSSWDSTDTQYF; DNA: TGTGCCTCGTCTTCCTGGGATAGCACAGATACGCAGTATTTT
size: .; D: .; V: TRBV10-1; J: TRBJ1-6; CDR3: CASSPGTLANSPLHF; DNA: TGCGCCAGCAGTCCCGGGACACTGGCCAATTCACCCCTCCACTTT
size: once; D: .; V: TRBV7-7; J: TRBJ2-3; CDR3: CASSLTRSTDTQYF; DNA: TGTGCCAGCAGTTTGACTAGGAGCACAGATACGCAGTATTTT
size: .; D: .; V: TRBV4-3; J: TRBJ2-7; CDR3: CASSPQGALDEQYF; DNA: TGCGCCAGCAGCCCCCAGGGAGCCTTGGACGAGCAGTACTTC